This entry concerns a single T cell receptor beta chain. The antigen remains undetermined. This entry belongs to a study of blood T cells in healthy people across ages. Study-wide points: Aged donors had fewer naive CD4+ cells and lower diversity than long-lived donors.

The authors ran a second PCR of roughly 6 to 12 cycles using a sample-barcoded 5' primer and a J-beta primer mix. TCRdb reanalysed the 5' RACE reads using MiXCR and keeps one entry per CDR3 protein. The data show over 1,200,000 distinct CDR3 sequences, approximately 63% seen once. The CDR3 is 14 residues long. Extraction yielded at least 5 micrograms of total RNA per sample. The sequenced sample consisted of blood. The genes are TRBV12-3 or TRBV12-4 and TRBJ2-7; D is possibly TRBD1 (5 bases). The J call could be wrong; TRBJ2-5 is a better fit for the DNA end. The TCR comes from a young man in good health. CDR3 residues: CASSAWTNQETQYF. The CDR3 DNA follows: TGTGCCAGCAGCGCCTGGACAAACCAAGAGACCCAGTACTTC.